The 11 T cell receptor beta chains listed next were all sequenced from one sample in a study of cytomegalovirus exposure and HLA in healthy donors. Produced via immunoSEQ multiplex PCR; TCRdb's table is partial and in-frame only. The sample yields more than 250,000 clones, about nine tenths seen once. The sequencing sample was made of PBMCs. Receptors were obtained from a woman aged 18-29 years in good health and CMV-seronegative.

The chain couples TRBV9 to TRBJ2-7; weak D call: TRBD2 (6 bases). V lost 2 bases and J 6 bases, leaving 18 bases between the germline ends. The length of the CDR3 is 15 residues. Germline V lookup: CDR1 SGDLS, CDR2 YYNGEE. In DNA, the CDR3 is TGTGCCAGCAGCGTGGGTCTAACGGGGGATGGCGAGCAGTACTTC. Translation: CASSVGLTGDGEQYF.

The gene calls are TRBV7-2 and TRBJ1-5; D not resolved. This CDR3 has 14 amino acids. With 5 bases removed from V and 2 bases from J, the gap between germline ends came to 10 bases. The germline V gene has CDR1 SGHTA and CDR2 FQGNSA. The CDR3, as DNA: TGTGCCAGCAGCAACCGGGGAGGCAATCAGCCCCAGCATTTT. As protein: CASSNRGGNQPQHF. The full variable domain, rest sourced from reference TRBV7-2 and TRBJ1-5, is GAGVSQSPSNKVTEKGKDVELRCDPISGHTALYWYRQSLGQGLEFLIYFQGNSAPDKSGLPSDRFSAERTGGSVSTLTIQRTQQEDSAVYLCASSNRGGNQPQHFGDGTRLSIL.

The V and J genes are TRBV9 and TRBJ2-1, with a tentative D call TRBD2 (5 bases). Germline values: CDR1 SGDLS, CDR2 YYNGEE. The CDR3 sequence is 17 residues long. The V end was cut by 4 bases, the J end by 4 bases, with 21 bases between. CDR3 DNA sequence: TGTGCCAGCAGCCCCCGCGGGTGGGATTTGTCATACAATGAGCAGTTCTTC. It specifies CASSPRGWDLSYNEQFF.

This sequence joins TRBV30 and TRBJ1-1, with TRBD1 as a possible D gene (6 bases). From germline, CDR1 is GTSNPN and CDR2 SVGIG (reference sequence). This CDR3 spans 12 amino acids. The V end lost 0 bases, the J end lost 6 bases, and 8 bases lay between the germline ends. CDR3: CAWSVGASEAFF. In nucleotides, the CDR3 is TGTGCCTGGAGTGTGGGGGCTTCTGAAGCTTTCTTT.

This clone appeared a few times. The rearrangement uses TRBV5-1 and TRBJ2-7; D might be TRBD1 (5 bases). The length of the CDR3 is 15 residues. V lost 0 bases and J lost 5, with 15 bases in between. The germline CDR1 and CDR2 sequences are SGHRS and YFSETQ. The CDR3 DNA follows: TGCGCCAGCAGCTTGGTTAGGGGAATTATACACGAGCAGTACTTC. The encoded protein is CASSLVRGIIHEQYF. Filled out from reference TRBV5-1 and TRBJ2-7, the complete variable domain reads KAGVTQTPRYLIKTRGQQVTLSCSPISGHRSVSWYQQTPGQGLQFLFEYFSETQRNKGNFPGRFSGRQFSNSRSEMNVSTLELGDSALYLCASSLVRGIIHEQYFGPGTRLTVT.

The rearrangement uses TRBV19 and TRBJ1-1; 8 bases are shared with TRBD1. The V segment lost 4 bases and the J segment 5 bases; nucleotides outside the gene matches: 3. The germline gives CDR1 LNHDA, CDR2 SQIVND (reference sequence). The CDR3 is 13 amino acids. CDR3 sequence (DNA): TGTGCCAGTAGTAGGACAGGGCAAACTGAAGCTTTCTTT. Translating gives CASSRTGQTEAFF.

The CDR3 coding sequence is TGTGCCACCAGCAGAGATTGGCCAGGGGAAGCTAACTATGGCTACACCTTC. Its protein product is CATSRDWPGEANYGYTF. The rearrangement uses TRBV15 and TRBJ1-2, with D perhaps matching TRBD1 (6 bases). In germline, CDR1 is LNHNV, CDR2 YYDKDF (reference sequence). The CDR3 length is 17 residues. V was pared by 0 bases and J by 0 bases, with 14 bases between.

The genes are TRBV29-1 and TRBJ1-2, with no clear D. The ends were cut back, 2 bases at V and 4 bases at J, with 8 bases in the middle. The CDR3 loop spans 12 amino acids. The V gene's germline CDR1 is SQVTM and CDR2 ANQGSEA. For the CDR3, the DNA is TGCAGCGTTGAAACCGGTCGCTATGGCTACACCTTC. Amino acid sequence: CSVETGRYGYTF.

This chain connects TRBV27 to TRBJ2-3; 11 nucleotides agree with TRBD2. Per germline, CDR1 MNHEY and CDR2 SMNVEV (reference sequence). With V trimmed by 2 bases and J by 8 bases, 9 bases remained unmatched. The CDR3 is made up of 16 amino acids. The CDR3 region is CASSLPPLSGRVTQYF. In DNA, the CDR3 is TGTGCCAGCAGTTTACCCCCCCTTAGCGGGAGGGTTACGCAGTATTTT.

V usage is TRBV25-1 and J usage is TRBJ1-5; 8 bases agree with TRBD1. Germline CDR1 MGHDK, CDR2 SYGVNS. This CDR3 contains 13 residues. V was clipped by 6 bases and J by 6 bases; unmatched bases: 4. In DNA, the CDR3 is TGTGCCAGCAGCGGACAGGGCCTTCAGCCCCAGCATTTT. Its translation is CASSGQGLQPQHF.

The chain joins TRBV5-1 to TRBJ2-1, with 8 positions matching TRBD2. V gave up 7 bases and J gave up 9 bases; unmatched junction bases: 15. There are 15 residues in the CDR3. The germline gives CDR1 SGHRS, CDR2 YFSETQ. The CDR3 DNA follows: TGCGCCAGCGCCCCGGGGACTAGTAGATTGGGTGAGCAGTTCTTC. Translated: CASAPGTSRLGEQFF.